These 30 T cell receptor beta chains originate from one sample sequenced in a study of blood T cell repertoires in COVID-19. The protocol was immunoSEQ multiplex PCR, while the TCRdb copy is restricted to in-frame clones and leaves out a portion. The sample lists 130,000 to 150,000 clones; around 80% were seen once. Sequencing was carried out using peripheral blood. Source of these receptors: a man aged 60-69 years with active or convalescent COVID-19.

As DNA, the CDR3 is TGTGCCAGCAGCTTCGGGGACAGTAATGAAAAACTGTTTTTT. Its protein is CASSFGDSNEKLFF. The V gene is TRBV7-2, the J gene TRBJ1-4; 7 nucleotides line up with TRBD1. Germline loops: CDR1 SGHTA, CDR2 FQGNSA. The V and J ends lost 3 bases and 4 bases, in that order; junction bases with no gene match: 2. This CDR3 has 14 amino acids.

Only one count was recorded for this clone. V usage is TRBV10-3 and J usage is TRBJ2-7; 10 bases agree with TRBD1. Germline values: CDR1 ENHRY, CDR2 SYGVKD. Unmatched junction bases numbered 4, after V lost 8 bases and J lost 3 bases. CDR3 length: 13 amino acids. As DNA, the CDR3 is TGTGCCATCGGCCGGGACAGGGGCTACGAGCAGTACTTC. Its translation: CAIGRDRGYEQYF.

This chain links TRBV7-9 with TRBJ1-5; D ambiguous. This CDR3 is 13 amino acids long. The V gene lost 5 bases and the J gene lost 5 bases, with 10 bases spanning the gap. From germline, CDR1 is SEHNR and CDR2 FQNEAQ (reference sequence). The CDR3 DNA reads TGTGCCAGCAGCCCGGACTGGGATCAGCCCCAGCATTTT. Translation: CASSPDWDQPQHF. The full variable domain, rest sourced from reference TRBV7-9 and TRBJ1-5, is DTGVSQNPRHKITKRGQNVTFRCDPISEHNRLYWYRQTLGQGPEFLTYFQNEAQLEKSRLLSDRFSAERPKGSFSTLEIQRTEQGDSAMYLCASSPDWDQPQHFGDGTRLSIL.

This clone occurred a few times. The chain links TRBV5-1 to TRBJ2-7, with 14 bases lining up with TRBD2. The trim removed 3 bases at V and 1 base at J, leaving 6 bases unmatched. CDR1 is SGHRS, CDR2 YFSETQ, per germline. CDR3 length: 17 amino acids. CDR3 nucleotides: TGCGCCAGCAGCTACGGGACTAGCGGGAGTTATTCCTACGAGCAGTACTTC. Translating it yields CASSYGTSGSYSYEQYF.

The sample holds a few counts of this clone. The CDR3, as DNA: TGCGCCAGCAGCGCTGGCAACTCCTACAATGAGCAGTTCTTC. The encoded protein is CASSAGNSYNEQFF. This sequence joins TRBV5-1 and TRBJ2-1; D is uncertain. The CDR3 runs to 14 residues. Trimming took off 4 bases at V and 0 bases at J, with 8 bases between the two ends. CDR1 is SGHRS and CDR2 is YFSETQ in the germline V gene.

The CDR3 loop reads CATGTSGDQETQYF. In nucleotides, the CDR3 is TGTGCCACCGGGACTAGCGGGGACCAAGAGACCCAGTACTTC. The genes are TRBV10-3 and TRBJ2-5; TRBD2 matches 13 bases. From germline, CDR1 is ENHRY and CDR2 SYGVKD. Trimming cost V 10 bases and J 0 bases; bases outside gene matches: 2. This CDR3 contains 14 residues.

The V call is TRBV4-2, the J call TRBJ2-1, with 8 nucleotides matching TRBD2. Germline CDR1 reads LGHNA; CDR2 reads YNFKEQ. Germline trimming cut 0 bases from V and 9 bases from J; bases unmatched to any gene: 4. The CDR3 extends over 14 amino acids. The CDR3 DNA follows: TGTGCCAGCAGCCAAGATAAGCGGGAGCGTGAGCAGTTCTTC. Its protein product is CASSQDKREREQFF.

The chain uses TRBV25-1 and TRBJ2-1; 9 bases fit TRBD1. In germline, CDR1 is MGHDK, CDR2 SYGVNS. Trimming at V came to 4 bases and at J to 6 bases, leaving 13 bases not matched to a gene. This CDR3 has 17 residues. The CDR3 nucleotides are TGTGCCAGCAGTGGGCTCACCGGGACAGGGAAGGGCAATGAGCAGTTCTTC. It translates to CASSGLTGTGKGNEQFF.

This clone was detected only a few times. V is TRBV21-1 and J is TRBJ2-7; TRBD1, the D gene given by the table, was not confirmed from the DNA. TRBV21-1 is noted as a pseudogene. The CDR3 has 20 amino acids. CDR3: CASSSPNHRVLRLCSYEQYF. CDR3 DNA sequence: TGTGCCAGCAGCTCTCCAAACCACAGGGTTTTAAGGCTATGCTCCTACGAGCAGTACTTC.

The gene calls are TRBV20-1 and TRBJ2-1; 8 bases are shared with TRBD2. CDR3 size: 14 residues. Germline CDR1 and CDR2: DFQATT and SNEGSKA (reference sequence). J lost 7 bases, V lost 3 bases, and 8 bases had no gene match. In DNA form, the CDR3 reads TGCAGTGCTAGTCTCGGGAGGGCCCCAAATGAGCAGTTCTTC. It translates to CSASLGRAPNEQFF.

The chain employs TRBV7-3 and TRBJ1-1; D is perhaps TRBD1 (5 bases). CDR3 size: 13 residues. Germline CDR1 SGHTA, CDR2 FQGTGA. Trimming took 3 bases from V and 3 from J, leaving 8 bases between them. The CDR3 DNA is TGTGCCAGCAGCTTGGCAGGGTACACTGAAGCTTTCTTT. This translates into CASSLAGYTEAFF.

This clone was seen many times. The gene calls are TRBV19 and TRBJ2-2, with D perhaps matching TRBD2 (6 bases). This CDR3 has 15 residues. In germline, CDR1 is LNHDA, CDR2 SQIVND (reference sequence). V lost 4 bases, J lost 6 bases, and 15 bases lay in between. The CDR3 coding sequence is TGTGCCAGTAGTAGGGGGGTTTGGTGGCCCGGGGAGCTGTTTTTT. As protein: CASSRGVWWPGELFF. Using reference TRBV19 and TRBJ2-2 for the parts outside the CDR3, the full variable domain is DGGITQSPKYLFRKEGQNVTLSCEQNLNHDAMYWYRQDPGQGLRLIYYSQIVNDFQKGDIAEGYSVSREKKESFPLTVTSAQKNPTAFYLCASSRGVWWPGELFFGEGSRLTVL.

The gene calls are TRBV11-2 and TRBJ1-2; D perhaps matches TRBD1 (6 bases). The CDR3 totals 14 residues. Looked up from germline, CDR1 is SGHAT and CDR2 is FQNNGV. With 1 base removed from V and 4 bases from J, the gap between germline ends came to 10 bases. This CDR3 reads CASSLGQTGYGYTF. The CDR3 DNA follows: TGTGCCAGCAGCTTAGGGCAGACAGGCTATGGCTACACCTTC.

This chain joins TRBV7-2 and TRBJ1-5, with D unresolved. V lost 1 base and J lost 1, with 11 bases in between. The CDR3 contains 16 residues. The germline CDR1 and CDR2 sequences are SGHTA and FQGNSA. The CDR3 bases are TGTGCCAGCAGCTTAGGTCCGGGTATAAGCAATCAGCCCCAGCATTTT. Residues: CASSLGPGISNQPQHF.

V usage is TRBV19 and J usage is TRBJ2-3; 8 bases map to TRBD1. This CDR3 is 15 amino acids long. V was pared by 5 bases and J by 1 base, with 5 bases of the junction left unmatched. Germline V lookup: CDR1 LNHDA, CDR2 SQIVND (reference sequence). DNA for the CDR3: TGTGCCAGTAGTCCGACAGGGGTCGGCACAGATACGCAGTATTTT. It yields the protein CASSPTGVGTDTQYF. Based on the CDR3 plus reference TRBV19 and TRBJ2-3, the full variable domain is DGGITQSPKYLFRKEGQNVTLSCEQNLNHDAMYWYRQDPGQGLRLIYYSQIVNDFQKGDIAEGYSVSREKKESFPLTVTSAQKNPTAFYLCASSPTGVGTDTQYFGPGTRLTVL.

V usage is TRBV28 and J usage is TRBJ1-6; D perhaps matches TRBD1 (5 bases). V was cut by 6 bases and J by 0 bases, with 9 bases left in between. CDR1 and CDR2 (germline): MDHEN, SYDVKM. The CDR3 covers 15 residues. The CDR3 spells CASRGGSSYNSPLHF. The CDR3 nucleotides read TGTGCCAGCAGGGGGGGGAGCTCCTATAATTCACCCCTCCACTTT.

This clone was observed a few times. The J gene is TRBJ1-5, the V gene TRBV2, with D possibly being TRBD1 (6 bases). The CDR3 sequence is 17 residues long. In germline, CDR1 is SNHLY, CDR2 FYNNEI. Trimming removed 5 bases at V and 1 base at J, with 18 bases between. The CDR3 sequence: CASSRGWIQGSNQPQHF. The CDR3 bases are TGTGCCAGCAGTAGAGGATGGATTCAGGGGAGCAATCAGCCCCAGCATTTT.

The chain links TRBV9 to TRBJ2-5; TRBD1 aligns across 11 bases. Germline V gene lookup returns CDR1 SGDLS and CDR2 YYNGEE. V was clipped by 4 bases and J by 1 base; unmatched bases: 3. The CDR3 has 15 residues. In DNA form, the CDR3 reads TGTGCCAGCAGCCCCGGGACAGGGGGCCAAGAGACCCAGTACTTC. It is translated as CASSPGTGGQETQYF.

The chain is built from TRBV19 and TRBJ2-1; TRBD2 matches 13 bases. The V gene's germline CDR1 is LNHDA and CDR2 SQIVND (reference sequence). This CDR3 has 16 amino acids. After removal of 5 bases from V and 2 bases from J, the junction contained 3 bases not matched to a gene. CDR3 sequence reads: CASSVTSGRPYNEQFF. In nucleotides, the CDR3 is TGTGCCAGTAGTGTGACTAGCGGGAGGCCCTACAATGAGCAGTTCTTC.

The CDR3: CASSLVGLTDTQYF. The CDR3 DNA is TGTGCCAGCAGCCTCGTGGGGCTCACAGATACGCAGTATTTT. The rearrangement links TRBV27 to TRBJ2-3; D perhaps matches TRBD1 (5 bases). V gave up 6 bases and J gave up 2 bases, with 12 bases separating them. This CDR3 is built from 14 residues. Looked up from germline, CDR1 is MNHEY and CDR2 is SMNVEV (reference sequence).

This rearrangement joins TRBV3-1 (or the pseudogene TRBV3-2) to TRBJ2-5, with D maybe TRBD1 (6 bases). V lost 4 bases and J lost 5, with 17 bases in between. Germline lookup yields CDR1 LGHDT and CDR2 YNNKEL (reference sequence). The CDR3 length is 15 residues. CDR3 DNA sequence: TGTGCCAGCAGCCCTACTACAGGGAATAGGGAGACCCAGTACTTC. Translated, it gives CASSPTTGNRETQYF.

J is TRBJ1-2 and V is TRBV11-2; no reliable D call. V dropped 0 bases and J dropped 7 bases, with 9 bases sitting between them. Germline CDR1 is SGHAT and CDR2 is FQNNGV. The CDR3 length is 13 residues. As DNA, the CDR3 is TGTGCCAGCAGCTTAGACTCTGTTTTTGGCTACACCTTC. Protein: CASSLDSVFGYTF.

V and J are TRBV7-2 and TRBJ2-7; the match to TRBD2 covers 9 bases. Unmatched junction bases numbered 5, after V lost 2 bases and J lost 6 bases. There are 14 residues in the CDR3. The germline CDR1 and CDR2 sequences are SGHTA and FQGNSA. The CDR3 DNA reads TGTGCCAGCAGCTTATTGAGGCGGGAGGGCGAGCAGTACTTC. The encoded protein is CASSLLRREGEQYF.

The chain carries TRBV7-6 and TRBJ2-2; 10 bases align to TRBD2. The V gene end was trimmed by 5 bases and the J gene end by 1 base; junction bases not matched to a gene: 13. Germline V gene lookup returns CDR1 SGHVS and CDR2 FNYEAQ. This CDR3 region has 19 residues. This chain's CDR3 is CASSPSGSPPAGNTGELFF. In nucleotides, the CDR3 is TGTGCCAGCAGCCCTAGCGGGAGTCCCCCCGCCGGGAACACCGGGGAGCTGTTTTTT. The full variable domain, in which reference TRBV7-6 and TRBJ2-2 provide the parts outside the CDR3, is GAGVSQSPRYKVTKRGQDVALRCDPISGHVSLYWYRQALGQGPEFLTYFNYEAQQDKSGLPNDRFSAERPEGSISTLTIQRTEQRDSAMYRCASSPSGSPPAGNTGELFFGEGSRLTVL.

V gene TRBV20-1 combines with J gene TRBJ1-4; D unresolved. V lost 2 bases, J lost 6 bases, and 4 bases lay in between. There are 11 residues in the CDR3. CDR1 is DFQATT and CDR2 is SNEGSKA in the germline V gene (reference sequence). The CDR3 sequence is CSARTDEKLFF. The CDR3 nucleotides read TGCAGTGCTAGAACAGATGAAAAACTGTTTTTT.

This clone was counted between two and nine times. As DNA, the CDR3 is TGCGCCAGCAGCTTGGCAGGGGGCGAGATCGGGGAGCTGTTTTTT. Its protein is CASSLAGGEIGELFF. V gene TRBV5-1 combines with J gene TRBJ2-2, with 8 bases identical to TRBD1. The CDR3 extends over 15 amino acids. The germline gives CDR1 SGHRS, CDR2 YFSETQ. Unmatched junction bases numbered 5, after V lost 0 bases and J lost 7 bases.

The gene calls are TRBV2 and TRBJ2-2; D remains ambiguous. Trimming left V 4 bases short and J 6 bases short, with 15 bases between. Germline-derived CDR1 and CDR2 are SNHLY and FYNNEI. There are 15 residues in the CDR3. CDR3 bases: TGTGCCAGCAGTGGTAACAGTCTTATGGCCGGGGAGCTGTTTTTT. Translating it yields CASSGNSLMAGELFF.

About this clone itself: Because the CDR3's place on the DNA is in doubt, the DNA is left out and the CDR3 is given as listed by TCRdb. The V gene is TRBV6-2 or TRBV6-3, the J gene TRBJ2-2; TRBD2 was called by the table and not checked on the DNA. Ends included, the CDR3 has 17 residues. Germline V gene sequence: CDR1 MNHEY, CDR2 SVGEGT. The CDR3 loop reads CASSYSDGVRTPGSCFF.

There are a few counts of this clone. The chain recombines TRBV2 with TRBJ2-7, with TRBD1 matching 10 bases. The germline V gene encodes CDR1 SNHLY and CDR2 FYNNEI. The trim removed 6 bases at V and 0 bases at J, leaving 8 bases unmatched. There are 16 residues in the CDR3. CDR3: CASRPGDRGNSYEQYF. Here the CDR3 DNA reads TGTGCCAGCAGGCCCGGGGACAGGGGTAACTCCTACGAGCAGTACTTC.

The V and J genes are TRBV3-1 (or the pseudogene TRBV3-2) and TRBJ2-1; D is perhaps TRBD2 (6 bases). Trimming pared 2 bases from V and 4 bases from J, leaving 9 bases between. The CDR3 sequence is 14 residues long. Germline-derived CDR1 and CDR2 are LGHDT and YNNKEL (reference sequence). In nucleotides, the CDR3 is TGTGCCAGCAGCCAACTGGGACTGTACAATGAGCAGTTCTTC. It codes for CASSQLGLYNEQFF.